Each of the 18 T cell receptor beta chains below was sequenced from the same sample in a study of cytomegalovirus exposure and HLA in healthy donors. 60 Vbeta and 13 Jbeta primers were used in PCR. Generated by immunoSEQ multiplex PCR, the TCRdb table keeps only in-frame clones and is missing some. Among around 200,000 clones listed, approximately 70% were seen once. Sequenced sample: PBMCs. Source of these receptors: a man in his forties or fifties in good health and CMV-seropositive.

This clone was seen only a few times. CDR3 loop: CATGQGYNQPQHF. In DNA, the CDR3 is TGTGCCACCGGGCAGGGATACAATCAGCCCCAGCATTTT. J is TRBJ1-5 and V is TRBV10-3; possible D gene TRBD1, 5 bases. The V gene lost 10 bases and the J gene lost 3 bases, with 13 bases spanning the gap. CDR3 size: 13 residues. The germline V gene encodes CDR1 ENHRY and CDR2 SYGVKD.

The chain has TRBV6-5 and TRBJ2-3; perhaps TRBD2 as D (6 bases). The CDR3 loop spans 12 amino acids. The germline CDR1 and CDR2 sequences are MNHEY and SVGAGI. V lost 4 bases, J lost 8 bases, and 10 bases lay in between. This CDR3 reads CASSSRGGTQYF. CDR3 bases: TGTGCCAGCAGTTCCCGGGGAGGTACGCAGTATTTT.

This sequence joins TRBV27 and TRBJ2-1; 9 bases are a match to TRBD2. CDR1 is MNHEY, CDR2 SMNVEV, per germline (reference sequence). Trimming at V came to 0 bases and at J to 4 bases, leaving 1 base not matched to a gene. CDR3 size: 15 residues. CDR3 residues: CASSLSTSGYNEQFF. For the CDR3, the DNA is TGTGCCAGCAGTTTATCGACTAGCGGTTACAATGAGCAGTTCTTC.

The V gene is TRBV14, the J gene TRBJ1-2, with TRBD1 matching 9 bases. The CDR3 runs 15 residues. V dropped 10 bases and J dropped 0; count of bases not matched to a gene: 9. The germline V gene encodes CDR1 SGHDN and CDR2 FVKESK. The CDR3 sequence: CATGTGIPANYGYTF. The CDR3 DNA reads TGTGCCACCGGGACAGGGATCCCAGCTAACTATGGCTACACCTTC.

The V gene is TRBV6-6, the J gene TRBJ2-4; the match to TRBD1 covers 7 bases. V lost 8 bases and J lost 5; bases outside the gene matches: 3. Germline-derived CDR1 and CDR2 are MNHNY and SVGAGI (reference sequence). CDR3 size: 12 residues. This chain's CDR3 is CASWDSENIQYF. DNA of the CDR3: TGTGCCAGCTGGGACAGCGAAAACATTCAGTACTTC.

The chain has TRBV6-5 and TRBJ1-1; D uncertain. The CDR3 extends over 11 amino acids. Trimming shortened V by 6 bases and J by 8 bases, and 10 bases separated the two germline ends. Per the germline V gene, CDR1 is MNHEY and CDR2 is SVGAGI. The CDR3 protein is CASRAGLEAFF. DNA for the CDR3: TGTGCCAGCAGGGCCGGACTAGAAGCTTTCTTT.

The J gene is TRBJ2-7, the V gene TRBV5-5; the D gene is possibly TRBD2 (5 bases). V dropped 0 bases and J dropped 2 bases, with 9 bases sitting between them. Germline V gene data show CDR1 as SGHKS and CDR2 as YYEKEE (reference sequence). The CDR3 has 14 residues. The CDR3 spells CASSLDLGTYEQYF. For the CDR3, the DNA is TGTGCCAGCAGCTTGGACCTCGGGACCTACGAGCAGTACTTC. Looking up the rest from reference TRBV5-5 and TRBJ2-7 gives the full variable domain: DAGVTQSPTHLIKTRGQQVTLRCSPISGHKSVSWYQQVLGQGPQFIFQYYEKEERGRGNFPDRFSARQFPNYSSELNVNALLLGDSALYLCASSLDLGTYEQYFGPGTRLTVT.

This chain links TRBV2 with TRBJ1-3; 7 positions agree with TRBD1. J was trimmed by 6 bases and V by 1 base; bases with no gene match: 3. CDR3 length: 14 residues. Germline CDR1 is SNHLY and CDR2 is FYNNEI. The CDR3 region has the DNA TGTGCCAGCAGTGAAGAAGACAGGGTAAACACCATATATTTT. It encodes CASSEEDRVNTIYF.

Points on this clone: This clone may be a read error of a much larger clone one base away. This specimen includes other DNA sequences encoding the same CDR3. This rearrangement joins TRBV6-1 to TRBJ1-5; 7 bases fit TRBD1. The germline gives CDR1 MNHNS, CDR2 SASEGT. The CDR3 loop spans 13 amino acids. The V gene end was trimmed by 8 bases and the J gene end by 7 bases; junction bases not matched to a gene: 8. The CDR3 sequence is CASLDRVRQPQHF. DNA of the CDR3: TGTGCCAGCCTAGACAGGGTGCGACAGCCCCAGCATTTT.

The chain carries TRBV11-2 and TRBJ2-7; possibly TRBD2 for D (6 bases). The CDR3 extends over 14 amino acids. The V and J ends lost 4 bases and 6 bases respectively, with 16 bases between them. The germline V gene encodes CDR1 SGHAT and CDR2 FQNNGV. CDR3 sequence (DNA): TGTGCCAGCAGCTGGAGACTAGTCCCCGGCGAGCAGTACTTC. As protein: CASSWRLVPGEQYF.

Only one count was recorded for this clone. The rearrangement joins TRBV15 to TRBJ1-1; 12 positions match TRBD1. V was pared by 1 base and J by 8 bases, with 5 bases of the junction left unmatched. Germline CDR1 is LNHNV and CDR2 is YYDKDF (reference sequence). The CDR3 is 15 amino acids. For the CDR3, the DNA is TGTGCCACCAGCAGAGGGGACAGGGGGCTTAGGGAAGCTTTCTTT. This translates into CATSRGDRGLREAFF.

The CDR3 nucleotides read TGTGCCAGTAAGGACAGGGCCCTCCTCACTGAAGCTTTCTTT. The encoded protein is CASKDRALLTEAFF. V usage is TRBV19 and J usage is TRBJ1-1; 8 bases line up with TRBD1. This CDR3 is 14 amino acids long. With 7 bases clipped from V and 4 bases from J, the junction kept 8 bases outside the gene matches. The V gene's germline CDR1 is LNHDA and CDR2 SQIVND (reference sequence).

This clone was found once. The chain carries TRBV5-5 and TRBJ2-7; D may be TRBD1 (7 bases). Trimming took 2 bases from V and 4 from J, leaving 13 bases between them. The CDR3 loop spans 14 amino acids. CDR1 SGHKS and CDR2 YYEKEE come from the germline V gene (reference sequence). The CDR3 nucleotides are TGTGCCAGCAGCTTTGGGCCAGGGGGGTACGAGCAGTACTTC. Protein sequence: CASSFGPGGYEQYF.

J is TRBJ2-5 and V is TRBV9, with TRBD2 as a possible D gene (6 bases). V lost 5 bases and J 5 bases, leaving 16 bases between the germline ends. The CDR3 length is 14 residues. CDR1 is SGDLS, CDR2 YYNGEE, per germline. In DNA, the CDR3 is TGTGCCAGCAGTCCAACCCCGGGGGAGGAGACCCAGTACTTC. This translates into CASSPTPGEETQYF.

The chain links TRBV19 to TRBJ2-7; 7 bases align to TRBD1. Germline values: CDR1 LNHDA, CDR2 SQIVND (reference sequence). The V segment lost 5 bases and the J segment 0 bases; nucleotides outside the gene matches: 4. The CDR3 extends over 14 amino acids. The CDR3 loop reads CASSPGQPSYEQYF. In DNA, the CDR3 is TGTGCCAGTAGTCCGGGACAGCCCTCCTACGAGCAGTACTTC.

The chain uses TRBV6-6 and TRBJ2-6, with D perhaps matching TRBD1 (5 bases). Trimming cost V 4 bases and J 0 bases, with 10 bases left between them. This CDR3 comprises 16 residues. Germline-derived CDR1 and CDR2 are MNHNY and SVGAGI (reference sequence). In DNA form, the CDR3 reads TGTGCCAGCAGTTTAGGGGCTCTCTCTGGGGCCAACGTCCTGACTTTC. Amino acids: CASSLGALSGANVLTF.

The J gene is TRBJ1-3, the V gene TRBV21-1; no DNA check was done on the table's D call, TRBD1. TRBV21-1 is termed a pseudogene. The CDR3 length is 18 residues. CDR3 protein: CASSKDPPGQGSGNTIYF. DNA for the CDR3: TGTGCCAGCAGCAAAGATCCTCCGGGACAGGGATCGGGAAACACCATATATTTT.

The rearrangement links TRBV6-6 to TRBJ2-7; tentative D call: TRBD1 (6 bases). Germline values: CDR1 MNHNY, CDR2 SVGAGI (reference sequence). The V and J ends lost 2 bases and 7 bases respectively, with 15 bases between them. This CDR3 region has 14 residues. As DNA, the CDR3 is TGTGCCAGCAGTTACACACAGGGAAGTGGGGAGCAGTACTTC. It yields the protein CASSYTQGSGEQYF.